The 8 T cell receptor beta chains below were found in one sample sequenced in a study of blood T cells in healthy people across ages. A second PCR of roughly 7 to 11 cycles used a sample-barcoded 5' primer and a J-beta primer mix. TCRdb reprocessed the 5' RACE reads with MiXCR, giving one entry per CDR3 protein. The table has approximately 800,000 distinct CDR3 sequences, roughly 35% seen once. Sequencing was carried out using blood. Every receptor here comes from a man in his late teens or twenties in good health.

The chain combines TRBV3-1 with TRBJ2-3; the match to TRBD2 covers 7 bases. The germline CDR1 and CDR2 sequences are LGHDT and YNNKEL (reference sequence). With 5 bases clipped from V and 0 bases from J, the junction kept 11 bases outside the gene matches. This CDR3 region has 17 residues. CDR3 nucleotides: TGTGCCAGCAGCTCCTCAGGAGGCGGGGGAAGCACAGATACGCAGTATTTT. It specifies CASSSSGGGGSTDTQYF.

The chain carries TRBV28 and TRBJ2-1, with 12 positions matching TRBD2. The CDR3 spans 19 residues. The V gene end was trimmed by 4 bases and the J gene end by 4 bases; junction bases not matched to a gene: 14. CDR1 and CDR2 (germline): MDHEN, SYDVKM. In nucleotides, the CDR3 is TGTGCCAGCAGTTCTTCACAAGCTAGCGGGAGGGGGGGGTACAATGAGCAGTTCTTC. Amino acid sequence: CASSSSQASGRGGYNEQFF.

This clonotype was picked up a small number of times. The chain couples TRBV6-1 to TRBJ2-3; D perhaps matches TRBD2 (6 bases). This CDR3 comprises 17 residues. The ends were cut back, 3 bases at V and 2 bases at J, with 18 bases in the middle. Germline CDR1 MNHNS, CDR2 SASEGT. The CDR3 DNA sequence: TGTGCCAGCAGTGAGCCGTTCGGGCGGGGTATCACAGATACGCAGTATTTT. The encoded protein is CASSEPFGRGITDTQYF.

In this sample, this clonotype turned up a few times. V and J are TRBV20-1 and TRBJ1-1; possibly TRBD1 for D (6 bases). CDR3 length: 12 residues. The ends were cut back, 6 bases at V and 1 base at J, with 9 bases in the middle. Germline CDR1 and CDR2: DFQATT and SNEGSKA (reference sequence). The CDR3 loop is CSAEDRNTEAFF. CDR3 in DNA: TGCAGTGCCGAGGACAGGAACACTGAAGCTTTCTTT.

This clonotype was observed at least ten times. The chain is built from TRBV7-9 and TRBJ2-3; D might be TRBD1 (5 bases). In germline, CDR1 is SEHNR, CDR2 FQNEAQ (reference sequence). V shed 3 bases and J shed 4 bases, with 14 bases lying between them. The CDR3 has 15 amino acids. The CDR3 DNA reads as TGTGCCAGCAGCTTCATTCTCCAGGGCTCAGATACGCAGTATTTT. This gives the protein CASSFILQGSDTQYF.

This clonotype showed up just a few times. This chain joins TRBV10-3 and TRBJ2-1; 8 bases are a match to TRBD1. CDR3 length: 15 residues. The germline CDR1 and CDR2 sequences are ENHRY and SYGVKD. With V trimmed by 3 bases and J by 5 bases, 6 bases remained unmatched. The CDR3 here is CAISDIGQGNNEQFF. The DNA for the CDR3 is TGTGCCATCAGTGATATTGGACAGGGTAACAATGAGCAGTTCTTC.

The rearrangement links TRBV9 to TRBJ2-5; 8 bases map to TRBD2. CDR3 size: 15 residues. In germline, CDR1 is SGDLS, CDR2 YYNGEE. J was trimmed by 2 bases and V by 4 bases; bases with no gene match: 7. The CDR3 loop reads CASSRSGVEQETQYF. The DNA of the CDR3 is TGTGCCAGCAGCCGTAGCGGGGTAGAACAAGAGACCCAGTACTTC.

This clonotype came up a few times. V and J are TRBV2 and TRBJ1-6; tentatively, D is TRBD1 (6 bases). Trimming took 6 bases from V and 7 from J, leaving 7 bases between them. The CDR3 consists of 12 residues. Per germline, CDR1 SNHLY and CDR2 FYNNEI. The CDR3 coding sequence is TGTGCCAGCAGGAGGGGGAATTCACCCCTCCACTTT. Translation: CASRRGNSPLHF.